Detailed here is one T cell receptor (beta chain). Original processing methods: Amplification with reference gene primers provided the estimates of nucleated cell counts. Sequencing used immunoSEQ multiplex PCR; TCRdb keeps in-frame clones, though not all of them. V and J calls and clone size are copied from that table; D and trimming were computed from the DNA. The sample shows under 200,000 clones, approximately 88% of them seen only once. Deletions cut 3 bases from V and 0 bases from J, with 9 bases between. This CDR3 is built from 16 residues. Germline values: CDR1 LNHDA, CDR2 SQIVND (reference sequence). This specimen comes from a study of blood T cell repertoires in COVID-19. Study details: Samples representing acute and convalescent COVID-19 were sourced from the United States, Italy and Spain. T cells, B-cell-depleted T cells, or PBMCs supplied cDNA or gDNA.

The sequence derives from a man aged 18 to 30 with active or convalescent COVID-19. This chain joins TRBV19 and TRBJ1-6; D gene ambiguous. What was sequenced was peripheral blood. CDR3 sequence: CASSIGSGSYNSPLHF. CDR3 DNA sequence: TGTGCCAGTAGTATTGGGTCGGGCTCCTATAATTCACCCCTCCACTTT.